This T cell receptor beta chain was profiled in a study of T cells after posttransplantation cyclophosphamide. The protocol was immunoSEQ multiplex PCR, while the TCRdb copy is restricted to in-frame clones and leaves out a portion. The sample shows about 21,000 clones, about 98% of them seen only once. Germline V gene data show CDR1 as SEHNR and CDR2 as FQNEAQ (reference sequence). The V segment lost 5 bases and the J segment 4 bases; nucleotides outside the gene matches: 17. This CDR3 is built from 18 residues. The sequenced sample consisted of naive CD8+ T cells sorted from PBMCs. The sequence derives from a man aged 35 to 55 in good health, CMV-negative, and a related stem cell transplant donor. The V gene is TRBV7-9, the J gene TRBJ2-1; TRBD1 agrees at 7 bases. In nucleotides, the CDR3 is TGTGCCAGCAGCCCTACCACCCCGGAACAGGGGCGTTACAATGAGCAGTTCTTC. Residues: CASSPTTPEQGRYNEQFF.